This TCR beta chain was recovered during a study of T cell repertoires in cytomegalovirus infection. This CDR3 is 14 amino acids long. Germline lookup yields CDR1 SGHAT and CDR2 FQNNGV. The V and J ends lost 5 bases and 0 bases respectively, with 9 bases between them. TCRdb used MiXCR to reprocess the reads, holding one entry per CDR3 protein. The repertoire consists of 350,000 to 450,000 distinct CDR3 sequences, with over 15% occurring once and the leading ten covering approximately 8%. This clonotype was seen at least ten times. The genes are TRBV11-2 and TRBJ2-3, with unresolved D. This receptor was taken from a human donor in good health (CMV status not recorded). Some clones in this sample may be carry-over from other donors' samples. The sample comprised PBMCs. CDR3 sequence (DNA): TGTGCCAGCAGCCTTAGCAGAAGCACAGATACGCAGTATTTT. Translation gives CASSLSRSTDTQYF.